The next 9 T cell receptor beta chains were all read from a single sample in a study of blood T cell repertoires in COVID-19 (dated by TCRdb to 2018 to 2021). Preparation of the library involved the immunoSEQ multiplex PCR assay. The immuneACCESS repertoire file appears here via TCRdb, limited to in-frame rearrangements. These files lack a portion of the clones; in checked studies, under half of the deficit traces to unresolved V genes, and the cause of the others is not known. This sample has about 220,000 clones in its table, and 80% to 90% of those were observed once. Jointly, the top ten make up under 3.5% of the sample. Sequencing used PBMCs or T cells enriched from blood (not recorded which). The source of these receptors is a woman aged 18-29 years in a cohort exposed to, infected with or recovered from COVID-19 (not recorded which).

The CDR3 DNA reads TGTGCCAGCAGCCAGACGACAGTCCGAGGCACTGAAGCTTTCTTT. It yields the protein CASSQTTVRGTEAFF. The J gene is TRBJ1-1, the V gene TRBV4-2, with D maybe TRBD1 (5 bases). V shed 3 bases and J shed 4 bases, with 15 bases lying between them. The CDR3 extends over 15 amino acids. CDR1 and CDR2 (germline): LGHNA, YNFKEQ.

The V gene is TRBV7-9, the J gene TRBJ2-7; tentative D call: TRBD2 (7 bases). This CDR3 has 18 amino acids. The germline V gene has CDR1 SEHNR and CDR2 FQNEAQ (reference sequence). V was shortened by 4 bases and J by 4 bases, with 26 bases between the two germline ends. CDR3 coding DNA: TGTGCCAGCAGCTCCCTAAAGGGGGGGCACCCACTACCTTACGAGCAGTACTTC. The encoded protein is CASSSLKGGHPLPYEQYF.

The chain is built from TRBV24-1 and TRBJ2-1, with 13 bases identical to TRBD2. Germline V gene data show CDR1 as KGHDR and CDR2 as SFDVKD. J was trimmed by 5 bases and V by 5 bases; bases with no gene match: 5. The CDR3 runs 16 residues. The CDR3 is CATSGAGLAGDNEQFF. DNA for the CDR3: TGTGCCACCAGTGGTGCAGGACTAGCGGGGGACAATGAGCAGTTCTTC.

This CDR3 reads CASSPGQGKNYGYTF. The CDR3 DNA is TGTGCCAGCAGCCCCGGACAGGGGAAAAACTATGGCTACACCTTC. This chain joins TRBV28 and TRBJ1-2; 9 bases are shared with TRBD1. The CDR3 is made up of 15 amino acids. CDR1 is MDHEN and CDR2 is SYDVKM in the germline V gene. V shed 6 bases, J shed 2 bases, and the junction held 7 bases outside the gene matches.

This rearrangement joins TRBV3-1 (or the pseudogene TRBV3-2) to TRBJ2-3, with 15 nucleotides matching TRBD2. V lost 4 bases to trimming and J lost 2 bases; unmatched junction nucleotides: 7. The CDR3 contains 18 residues. CDR1 LGHDT and CDR2 YNNKEL come from the germline V gene (reference sequence). CDR3 residues: CASSRRTSGRAFTDTQYF. CDR3 bases: TGTGCCAGCAGCCGTAGGACTAGCGGGAGGGCCTTCACAGATACGCAGTATTTT.

The count of this clone is one. This chain links TRBV9 with TRBJ1-2; D may be TRBD1 (6 bases). Germline loops: CDR1 SGDLS, CDR2 YYNGEE. Trimming left V 3 bases short and J 0 bases short, with 12 bases between. CDR3 size: 15 residues. The CDR3 spells CASSEDSRTNYGYTF. The CDR3, as DNA: TGTGCCAGCAGCGAGGACAGCCGTACTAACTATGGCTACACCTTC. Using reference TRBV9 and TRBJ1-2 for the parts outside the CDR3, the full variable domain is DSGVTQTPKHLITATGQRVTLRCSPRSGDLSVYWYQQSLDQGLQFLIQYYNGEERAKGNILERFSAQQFPDLHSELNLSSLELGDSALYFCASSEDSRTNYGYTFGSGTRLTVV.

This chain joins TRBV5-5 and TRBJ2-7, with 7 positions matching TRBD1. The V segment lost 8 bases and the J segment 4 bases; nucleotides outside the gene matches: 9. CDR1 SGHKS and CDR2 YYEKEE come from the germline V gene (reference sequence). The CDR3 extends over 13 amino acids. The CDR3 loop reads CASSRTGKYEQYF. DNA of the CDR3: TGTGCCAGTTCAAGGACAGGAAAATACGAGCAGTACTTC. Drawing the rest from reference TRBV5-5 and TRBJ2-7, the complete variable domain is DAGVTQSPTHLIKTRGQQVTLRCSPISGHKSVSWYQQVLGQGPQFIFQYYEKEERGRGNFPDRFSARQFPNYSSELNVNALLLGDSALYLCASSRTGKYEQYFGPGTRLTVT.

This clone showed up just once. The chain is built from TRBV28 and TRBJ1-2; 8 bases map to TRBD1. The CDR3 runs to 14 residues. The germline CDR1 and CDR2 sequences are MDHEN and SYDVKM. Germline trimming cut 8 bases from V and 7 bases from J; bases unmatched to any gene: 12. The CDR3 region is CASGQGWQGRGYTF. CDR3 in DNA: TGTGCCAGCGGACAGGGTTGGCAAGGTCGTGGCTACACCTTC.

This clone was counted once. The germline gene is not matched at one end of the junction; a read error may be the cause. This chain links TRBV7-7 with TRBJ2-5, with TRBD2 matching over 10 bases. The CDR3 length is 15 residues. The germline V gene encodes CDR1 SSHAT and CDR2 FNYEAQ (reference sequence). This CDR3 is CASSFLAGVQETQYF. Written as DNA, the CDR3 is TGTGCTAGCAGCTTCCTAGCGGGAGTTCAAGAGACCCAGTACTTC.